These 14 T cell receptor beta chains came from one sample sequenced in a study of blood T cell repertoires in COVID-19. Clones were sequenced by immunoSEQ multiplex PCR, and TCRdb holds only the in-frame ones, with some missing. The data contain around 200,000 clones, around 84% of them singletons. Specimen: peripheral blood. These receptor sequences come from a woman between 70 and 85 years old with COVID-19, enrolled during active disease.

This chain links TRBV12-3 or TRBV12-4 with TRBJ1-2; D unclear. The germline V and J ends were trimmed by 9 bases and 4 bases, with 15 bases remaining between them. This CDR3 spans 13 amino acids. The chain's CDR3 is CASRGIPSYGYTF. In DNA, the CDR3 is TGTGCCAGTAGAGGGATACCCAGCTATGGCTACACCTTC.

CDR3 protein: CASSQQGAGTEAFF. The CDR3 DNA follows: TGTGCCAGCAGCCAACAGGGGGCGGGCACTGAAGCTTTCTTT. The V and J genes are TRBV13 and TRBJ1-1, with 9 bases that match TRBD1. The J segment lost 4 bases and the V segment lost 5 bases, leaving 5 bases of the junction unmatched. Per the germline V gene, CDR1 is PRHDT and CDR2 is FYEKMQ (reference sequence). CDR3 length equals 14 residues.

This rearrangement joins TRBV18 to TRBJ2-5; a weak D match, TRBD1 (6 bases). V was shortened by 3 bases and J by 7 bases, with 12 bases between the two germline ends. The length of the CDR3 is 13 residues. Germline lookup yields CDR1 KGHSH and CDR2 LQKENI. The CDR3 coding sequence is TGTGCCAGCTCACCCGCAGGGGATGGGACCCAGTACTTC. It translates to CASSPAGDGTQYF.

The rearrangement joins TRBV12-5 to TRBJ1-5; D may be TRBD1 (5 bases). The CDR3 consists of 16 residues. With 2 bases removed from V and 4 bases from J, the gap between germline ends came to 15 bases. From germline, CDR1 is LGHNT and CDR2 FRNRAP. The CDR3 region has the DNA TGTGCTAGTGGTTTGTTTACCGGTCCAGGGAATCAGCCCCAGCATTTT. Residues: CASGLFTGPGNQPQHF.

This clone was counted a single time. It is unclear where the CDR3 begins or ends on the DNA, so no DNA is shown, and the CDR3 is as TCRdb lists it. This chain's CDR3 is CARSLEVGRGTIYF. The chain joins TRBV7-5 to TRBJ1-3; the table's TRBD1 call for D was not verified on the DNA. TRBV7-5 constitutes a pseudogene. The CDR3 length is 14 residues, termini included.

The J gene is TRBJ1-3, the V gene TRBV11-1; weak D call: TRBD1 (5 bases). The CDR3 has 14 amino acids. Germline V gene lookup returns CDR1 SGHAT and CDR2 FQDESV (reference sequence). The V gene lost 5 bases and the J gene lost 0 bases, with 8 bases spanning the gap. The CDR3 sequence: CASSPTDSGNTIYF. Written as DNA, the CDR3 is TGTGCCAGCAGCCCGACAGACTCTGGAAACACCATATATTTT. Full variable domain (outside the CDR3, taken from reference TRBV11-1 and TRBJ1-3): EAEVAQSPRYKITEKSQAVAFWCDPISGHATLYWYRQILGQGPELLVQFQDESVVDDSQLPKDRFSAERLKGVDSTLKIQPAELGDSAMYLCASSPTDSGNTIYFGEGSWLTVV.

The gene calls are TRBV7-9 and TRBJ2-1, with unresolved D. Germline values: CDR1 SEHNR, CDR2 FQNEAQ (reference sequence). The CDR3 has 11 residues. V gave up 5 bases and J gave up 6 bases, with 5 bases separating them. The CDR3 loop is CASSRVNEQFF. CDR3 coding DNA: TGTGCCAGCAGCCGTGTCAATGAGCAGTTCTTC.

J is TRBJ2-3 and V is TRBV10-3, with D perhaps TRBD2 (6 bases). V was clipped by 6 bases and J by 1 base, with 14 bases between them. CDR3 length: 15 residues. CDR1 and CDR2 (germline): ENHRY, SYGVKD. The CDR3 nucleotides are TGTGCCATCAGCGTTAGGGAGCGGGGCACAGATACGCAGTATTTT. It yields the protein CAISVRERGTDTQYF.

This chain uses TRBV7-3 with TRBJ1-2, with D maybe TRBD1 (5 bases). The CDR3 is made up of 13 amino acids. In germline, CDR1 is SGHTA, CDR2 FQGTGA. The germline V and J ends were trimmed by 5 bases and 8 bases, with 15 bases remaining between them. The CDR3, as DNA: TGTGCCAGCAGCCAAGACAGCGGGCAAGGCTACACCTTC. Protein sequence: CASSQDSGQGYTF.

The J gene is TRBJ2-7, the V gene TRBV28; D gene unclear. V shed 4 bases and J shed 2 bases, with 9 bases lying between them. The CDR3 consists of 13 residues. Per germline, CDR1 MDHEN and CDR2 SYDVKM. The CDR3 DNA reads TGTGCCAGCAGTTCCAACAGTCCCTACGAGCAGTACTTC. Protein product: CASSSNSPYEQYF.

This chain uses TRBV11-2 with TRBJ1-6; D is perhaps TRBD1 (5 bases). Germline V gene sequence: CDR1 SGHAT, CDR2 FQNNGV. The CDR3 totals 14 residues. V shed 2 bases and J shed 9 bases, with 11 bases lying between them. The CDR3 spells CASSLMQGGSPLHF. CDR3 in DNA: TGTGCCAGCAGCTTAATGCAGGGAGGTTCACCCCTCCACTTT.

This chain joins TRBV6-5 and TRBJ2-3, with 8 bases identical to TRBD1. Germline V gene sequence: CDR1 MNHEY, CDR2 SVGAGI. V dropped 5 bases and J dropped 1; count of bases not matched to a gene: 5. The CDR3 spans 15 residues. The CDR3 nucleotides are TGTGCCAGCAGTCGGACAGGGCGAGGCACAGATACGCAGTATTTT. Protein sequence: CASSRTGRGTDTQYF.

The V call is TRBV6-2 or TRBV6-3, the J call TRBJ2-7, with a tentative D call TRBD1 (6 bases). This CDR3 spans 14 amino acids. Looked up from germline, CDR1 is MNHEY and CDR2 is SVGEGT. Trimming pared 0 bases from V and 6 bases from J, leaving 12 bases between. Here the CDR3 DNA reads TGTGCCAGCAGTTACTCCTCGGGACAAAGCGAGCAGTACTTC. Translation: CASSYSSGQSEQYF.

The rearrangement links TRBV6-2 or TRBV6-3 to TRBJ1-1; 9 bases are shared with TRBD1. CDR3 length: 14 amino acids. Trimming took 4 bases from V and 5 from J; bases not matched to a gene: 5. Germline assignment: CDR1 MNHEY and CDR2 SVGEGT. CDR3 nucleotides: TGTGCCAGCAGTTGGGGACAGGGAGGGACTGAAGCTTTCTTT. This gives the protein CASSWGQGGTEAFF.